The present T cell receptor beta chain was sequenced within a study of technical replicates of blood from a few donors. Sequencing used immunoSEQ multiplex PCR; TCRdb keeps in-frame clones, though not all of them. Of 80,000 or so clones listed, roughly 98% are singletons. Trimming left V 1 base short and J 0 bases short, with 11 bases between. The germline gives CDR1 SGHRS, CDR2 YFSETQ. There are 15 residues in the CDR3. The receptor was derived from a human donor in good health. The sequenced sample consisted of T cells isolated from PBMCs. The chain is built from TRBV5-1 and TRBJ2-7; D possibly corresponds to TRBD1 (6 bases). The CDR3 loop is CASSLTWTDSYEQYF. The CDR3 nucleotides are TGCGCCAGCAGCTTGACGTGGACAGACTCCTACGAGCAGTACTTC.